The text below deals with one T cell receptor (beta chain). The antigen it binds to is not known. No clone much larger than this one lies a single base away; base qualities are absent. Receptors were amplified or captured by the immunoSEQ multiplex PCR assay. For the multiplex PCR, a mixture combining 60 forward primers for TCR Vbeta segments and 13 reverse primers for TCR Jbeta segments was used. A multiplex PCR assay on genomic DNA amplified the CDR3 region of rearranged TCR beta genes. The Illumina HiSeq System was used to sequence the amplified TCR beta libraries as 87-base-pair reads. The original pipeline was this. A later analysis counted tens of millions of unique TCR beta chains across the 640 or so repertoires, and roughly 9.9 million of these chains were shared by at least two donors. Raw reads were error-corrected and collapsed into unique sequences with a nearest-neighbor algorithm that merged closely related sequences to remove PCR and sequencing errors. V, D and J gene segments were assigned by aligning CDR3 sequences to IMGT reference sequences. For a sequence to be retained, a match of at least six nucleotides was required to both a V gene segment and a J gene segment. A rearrangement was called productive if the CDR3 had no stop codons and remained in frame with V and J, and every other rearrangement was called non-productive. CDR3 was defined by IMGT convention, running from the second conserved V-encoded cysteine to the conserved J-encoded phenylalanine. Sequences without an unambiguous match to a single V gene segment were excluded from the earlier analysis of about 640 of the donors. In an earlier analysis of a few hundred of the donors, V segments were called functional above 56.7% productive rearrangements and were called segregating when the between-donor standard deviation exceeded 5%. A statistical classification framework was built for diagnosing cytomegalovirus status from the catalog of TCR beta chain sequences. In a later analysis, V and J genes were assigned by comparing TCR nucleotide sequences against IMGT/GENE-DB human TR gene sequences. A later analysis assigned CDR3 sequences and most-parsimonious VDJ recombination scenarios with the TCRdist pipeline. In a later analysis, every TCR beta chain was defined by the combination of its CDR3 amino acid sequence and its V-gene family, and reads without a unique V-gene family were dropped. To address suspected cross-contamination and a sequencing artifact, a later analysis removed under 600 highly shared, low-generation-probability nucleotide sequences. For each public chain, a later analysis derived a clonal expansion index from normalized ranks of inferred template counts within each repertoire. Generation probabilities in a later analysis came from a VDJ recombination model fitted to out-of-frame rearrangements, and those results were checked against IGoR. A later analysis scored TCR-TCR, TCR-HLA and TCR-CMV co-occurrence with hypergeometric tests, applying a repertoire-size bias correction to TCR pairs. To estimate false discovery rates, a later analysis permuted the HLA or CMV assignments 20 times. A later analysis grouped co-occurring TCRs with DBSCAN, adding TCRdist sequence similarity when clustering within HLA-allele-positive subsets. Co-occurrence clustering excluded repertoires with fewer than 30,000 or more than 120,000 public chains, plus five with anomalous nucleotide sharing. Imported from immuneACCESS, the table was reduced by TCRdb to in-frame sequences with V and J called. These copies leave out some clones; in studies compared against another copy, an unresolved V gene accounts for under half, and the cause of the remainder is not known. The DNA was the basis for D and trimming; V, J and clone size are from that table. The sample includes some 77,000 clones, with 60% to 85% observed a single time. The top ten clonotypes cover around 22% of the sample.

The CDR3, cysteine through phenylalanine, is 14 amino acids long. Of the read, only the CDR3 DNA is kept; its 42 bases are in frame from base 1. Compared with germline, V lacks 6 bases and J lacks 0 bases; bases without a gene match: 4. Sequences MNHEY (CDR1) and SVGAGI (CDR2) are obtained from the germline V gene. This sample was taken from a study of cytomegalovirus exposure and HLA in healthy donors (dated by TCRdb to 2017 to 2019). Looking at the study overall: According to an earlier analysis of 587 of the donors, about 190 million T cells yielded approximately 120 million unique TCR beta sequences and approximately 300 Gb of sequence data. Roughly 300 gigabases of sequencing data and 75 million to 85 million unique TCR sequences made up an early release that covered 640 HLA-typed donors. Of the roughly 430 genotyped donors, 65% to 90% fell in the genetic ancestry cluster associated with self-reported Caucasian donors. All discovery cohort repertoires had been generated using a single sequencing platform. An earlier analysis of approximately 500 of the donors applied high-throughput TCR beta sequencing to assess whether each TCR beta V gene segment acted as functional or pseudogenic. Donor age, sex, ethnicity and CMV serostatus were collected together with the repertoire data. To study patterns of TCR occurrence, a later analysis re-analyzed previously published TCR beta repertoires from several hundred donors and added high-resolution HLA genotyping. Genome-wide SNP genotypes for about 55% of the 666 donors were used in a later genetic analysis, which treated that subset as a discovery cohort. To predict cytomegalovirus infection status, the study brought together high-throughput TCR immunosequencing, statistical association of individual TCRs with disease status, and machine learning. Among approximately 370 genotyped donors of the cohort, an average of approximately 220,000 unique TCR beta nucleotide sequences was sequenced per donor, of which about 20% were non-productive. The T cell repertoires of around 730 subjects were profiled by immunosequencing and related to cytomegalovirus serostatus. Typing coverage varied by locus: roughly 629-640 donors for A, B, C, DRB1 and DQB1; more than 500 for DQA1; approximately 570 for DPA1; around 450 for DPB1. The study aimed to test whether signatures of past pathogen exposure could be identified by cataloging public T cell receptors. Class I and class II HLA loci were covered by the typing at four-digit resolution. In addition to the first cohort of hundreds of subjects, a separate validation cohort of 130 or so different subjects was used. Rather than using new phenotypic data, the later analysis identified candidate immune exposures from TCR beta sequences and from how often those sequences occurred across donors. Because of strong linkage in the cohort, roughly five DR-DQ haplotypes were treated as single units for association and clustering. Broader findings and caveats from the paper: According to the authors, the approach could potentially be generalized to other disease states and immunological phenotypes. Several of the top co-occurrence clusters appeared to be linked to parvovirus B19, influenza, CMV and Epstein-Barr virus, according to a later analysis. Most TCR sequences were seen in very few donors, while some public TCRs were found in many individuals. In vitro tests confirmed that three of the cytomegalovirus-associated TCR beta chains recognize cytomegalovirus antigens. In a later analysis, most CMV-associated TCR beta chains were found to appear HLA-restricted, with HLA associations seemingly driven largely by CMV exposure. In a later genetic analysis, fewer N-insertions in productive TCRs were reported among donors in an Asian-associated ancestry cluster than the roughly 700-donor mean. The cohort was sequenced for TCR beta chains only, and without alpha or paired-chain data the features that could be detected were limited. Linkage disequilibrium might explain the correlated functional status among segregating V segments, but an unknown experimental factor could not be excluded. A later analysis associated 17,000 or so TCR beta sequences with specific HLA alleles at a false discovery rate of 0.05. Because counts were too low, roughly 16 rarely observed V segments, including chromosome 9 orphons, were left out of the earlier analysis of several hundred of the donors. Because HLA typing was missing for some donors at each locus, association tests included only the typed subset. In a later analysis, TCR association rates were found to vary across HLA loci, with the most associated TCRs seen for DRB1 alleles and the fewest for HLA-C alleles. In an earlier analysis of roughly 560 of the donors, most TCR beta V segments were observed in productive rearrangements about 87% or about 30% of the time, broadly matching IMGT annotations. Some IMGT-functional V segments, including TRBV6-2 and TRBV6-3, could not be told apart with the 87-base-pair reads, so those segments were excluded. Presence/absence analyses assumed roughly uniform sequencing depth across donors, an assumption that may not hold. The study gave a list of 150 to 200 TCR beta chains associated with cytomegalovirus. A further reported finding was that TCR beta sequences accurately predicted the HLA-A and HLA-B alleles for most subjects in the first cohort. CMV serostatus was the only immune exposure information available for the cohort. Assigning TCR associations to individual alleles was difficult when HLA alleles, especially DR and DQ, strongly co-occurred. A later genetic analysis associated a missense DCLRE1C variant with V-gene and J-gene trimming of TCR beta chains, and an independent cohort replicated the association. A later analysis found that HLA-associated TCR beta chains were more clonally expanded and had lower generation probabilities than equally common non-associated chains. Cytomegalovirus status was reported to be diagnosed by the classifier with high specificity and sensitivity in both the original and validation cohorts. A cluster of highly shared sequence variants was judged likely to represent a technical artifact of the sequencing pipeline.

The cohort comprised around 690 healthy bone marrow donors. All cohort members were sampled while nominally healthy, although unrecorded immune exposures were likely present. The donor tested CMV seropositive, placing the donor among the 310 or so seropositive members of the cohort. A peripheral blood sample was provided by each donor, and peripheral blood mononuclear cells were used for TCR beta sequencing. Genomic DNA was extracted from the blood cell samples with the Qiagen DNeasy Blood Extraction Kit. This chain joins TRBV6-5 to TRBJ2-7; 8 bases in the middle match TRBD1. The specimen sequenced was PBMCs. The clonotype was recovered from a woman aged 40 to 55 in good health and CMV-seropositive. The CDR3 amino acid sequence is: CASRHRGSSYEQYF. The DNA is as follows: TGTGCCAGCAGGCACAGGGGGAGCTCCTACGAGCAGTACTTC.